What follows is one T cell receptor beta chain and its context. TCRdb itself ran the 5' RACE reads through MiXCR, one entry per CDR3 protein. The table shows some 340,000 distinct CDR3 sequences, with roughly 15% occurring only once. The data derive from a study of CD8 T cells in ankylosing spondylitis. The germline V gene has CDR1 SGHDT and CDR2 YYEEEE. This CDR3 contains 17 residues. With 0 bases clipped from V and 5 bases from J, the junction kept 8 bases outside the gene matches. The TCR originated in a male donor with ankylosing spondylitis or in good health (not recorded which). The V call is TRBV5-6, the J call TRBJ2-3, with TRBD2 matching over 11 bases. The sequenced material came from blood, either unsorted or a sorted T cell fraction (not recorded which). The CDR3 here is CASSLVKTSGVLDTQYF. CDR3 coding DNA: TGTGCCAGCAGCTTGGTAAAGACTAGCGGGGTGTTAGATACGCAGTATTTT.